These 13 T cell receptor beta chains came from one sample sequenced in a study of cytomegalovirus exposure and HLA in healthy donors (dated by TCRdb to between 2016 and 2019). Library method: the immunoSEQ multiplex PCR assay. The multiplex PCR relied on a mix of 60 forward primers for TCR Vbeta segments and 13 reverse primers for TCR Jbeta segments. TCRdb took over this immuneACCESS table, retaining in-frame rearrangements with V and J assigned. Such tables are incomplete; in checked studies, under half of the missing clones stem from an unresolved V gene, and the remainder is unexplained. In this sample the table shows 150,000 to 200,000 clones, roughly 80% of which occur a single time. The ten most abundant clones make up 7% to 9.5% of the sample. Material for sequencing was PBMCs. The receptors were gathered from a male donor in good health and CMV-seropositive.

The chain employs TRBV29-1 and TRBJ2-6; 9 bases align to TRBD1. The CDR3 has 20 amino acids. Germline assignment: CDR1 SQVTM and CDR2 ANQGSEA. With V trimmed by 4 bases and J by 1 base, 17 bases remained unmatched. CDR3 DNA sequence: TGCAGCGTTGCCCCAGTTCGGACAGGGGCCAGTTTTTCTGGGGCCAACGTCCTGACTTTC. This gives the protein CSVAPVRTGASFSGANVLTF.

The chain combines TRBV9 with TRBJ2-7; D possibly corresponds to TRBD1 (5 bases). This CDR3 has 15 amino acids. CDR1 is SGDLS and CDR2 is YYNGEE in the germline V gene. The V and J ends lost 0 bases and 2 bases respectively, with 12 bases between them. CDR3 sequence: CASSVGAGYPYEQYF. The CDR3 DNA sequence: TGTGCCAGCAGCGTAGGTGCAGGGTACCCCTACGAGCAGTACTTC.

This sequence joins TRBV5-1 and TRBJ1-3, with 9 bases fitting TRBD1. Trimming at V came to 1 base and at J to 7 bases, leaving 3 bases not matched to a gene. CDR1 SGHRS and CDR2 YFSETQ come from the germline V gene. This CDR3 spans 14 amino acids. The CDR3 loop reads CASSLRDRDNTIYF. DNA of the CDR3: TGCGCCAGCAGCTTGAGGGACAGGGACAACACCATATATTTT.

This clone appeared a few times. J is TRBJ1-2 and V is TRBV6-5; no clear D gene. CDR3 length: 15 amino acids. Germline CDR1 reads MNHEY; CDR2 reads SVGAGI. Trimming pared 0 bases from V and 4 bases from J, leaving 12 bases between. The CDR3 DNA reads as TGTGCCAGCAGTTACTCGACGGGCGGAGGCTATGGCTACACCTTC. The encoded protein is CASSYSTGGGYGYTF.

The chain links TRBV5-1 to TRBJ2-5; 7 bases map to TRBD2. The CDR3 loop spans 14 amino acids. Germline assignment: CDR1 SGHRS and CDR2 YFSETQ. Trimming cost V 0 bases and J 2 bases; bases outside gene matches: 1. The CDR3 reads CASSLGAGQETQYF. CDR3 nucleotides: TGCGCCAGCAGCTTGGGAGCGGGGCAAGAGACCCAGTACTTC.

The chain joins TRBV6-5 to TRBJ1-5; no definite D call. V shed 6 bases and J shed 2 bases, with 8 bases lying between them. This CDR3 has 13 residues. Per the germline V gene, CDR1 is MNHEY and CDR2 is SVGAGI. The CDR3 protein is CASRSSGNQPQHF. DNA for the CDR3: TGTGCCAGCAGGTCTAGCGGCAATCAGCCCCAGCATTTT.

This rearrangement joins TRBV10-3 to TRBJ2-3, with D perhaps TRBD2 (6 bases). The CDR3 contains 14 residues. The V gene's germline CDR1 is ENHRY and CDR2 SYGVKD. V lost 6 bases, J lost 6 bases, and 16 bases lay in between. In nucleotides, the CDR3 is TGTGCCATCAGGGCGGGGTCTCCGGGGGATACGCAGTATTTT. It codes for CAIRAGSPGDTQYF.

The rearrangement joins TRBV9 to TRBJ2-7; 8 bases align to TRBD2. Looked up from germline, CDR1 is SGDLS and CDR2 is YYNGEE. The V segment lost 0 bases and the J segment 6 bases; nucleotides outside the gene matches: 14. This CDR3 is built from 17 residues. The CDR3 spells CASSVDGGTRLGSEQYF. The CDR3 DNA is TGTGCCAGCAGCGTAGACGGAGGGACTAGGTTGGGTTCCGAGCAGTACTTC.

The J gene is TRBJ2-1, the V gene TRBV29-1; D perhaps matches TRBD2 (5 bases). This CDR3 spans 14 amino acids. From germline, CDR1 is SQVTM and CDR2 ANQGSEA. The V and J ends lost 0 bases and 5 bases respectively, with 11 bases between them. CDR3 in amino acids: CSVEDSETNNEQFF. The CDR3, as DNA: TGCAGCGTTGAAGATTCTGAGACTAACAATGAGCAGTTCTTC.

This chain connects TRBV5-4 to TRBJ1-6, with TRBD1 matching over 7 bases. With 6 bases clipped from V and 6 bases from J, the junction kept 6 bases outside the gene matches. Germline V gene data show CDR1 as SGHNT and CDR2 as YYREEE (reference sequence). The CDR3 runs to 14 residues. The CDR3 spells CASTGTAVNSPLHF. CDR3 DNA: TGTGCCAGCACCGGGACAGCCGTTAATTCACCCCTCCACTTT.

The CDR3 DNA sequence: TGTGCCATCAGCGGGACTAGCGATTACGAGCAGTACTTC. Encoded protein: CAISGTSDYEQYF. The chain combines TRBV10-3 with TRBJ2-7, with 10 nucleotides matching TRBD2. There are 13 residues in the CDR3. The J segment lost 4 bases and the V segment lost 6 bases, leaving 3 bases of the junction unmatched. From germline, CDR1 is ENHRY and CDR2 SYGVKD.

Only one count was recorded for this clone. The junction differs from germline at one of its ends, possibly a read error. The chain joins TRBV7-2 to TRBJ2-6; maybe TRBD1 (5 bases). CDR1 is SGHTA, CDR2 FQGNSA, per germline. This CDR3 is 14 amino acids long. The CDR3 is CASSSHSGANGLTF. CDR3 in DNA: TGTGCCAGCAGCTCGCACTCTGGGGCCAACGGCCTGACTTTC. Using reference TRBV7-2 and TRBJ2-6 for the parts outside the CDR3, the full variable domain is GAGVSQSPSNKVTEKGKDVELRCDPISGHTALYWYRQSLGQGLEFLIYFQGNSAPDKSGLPSDRFSAERTGGSVSTLTIQRTQQEDSAVYLCASSSHSGANGLTFGAGSRLTVL.

The chain recombines TRBV5-1 with TRBJ2-2, with TRBD1 matching 10 bases. CDR3 length: 16 residues. The germline gives CDR1 SGHRS, CDR2 YFSETQ. V lost 4 bases and J lost 6; bases outside the gene matches: 9. The CDR3 loop reads CASSPRTGGEAGELFF. CDR3 coding DNA: TGCGCCAGCAGCCCGAGGACAGGGGGAGAAGCCGGGGAGCTGTTTTTT.